This entry describes one T cell receptor (beta chain). Antigen specificity is unknown. This specimen comes from a study of CXCR3-negative and CXCR3-positive naive CD8 T cells. TRB cDNA was prepared as libraries by UMI-labeled 5' RACE. TCRdb reanalyzed the 5' RACE reads and collapses them to one entry per CDR3 protein, without DNA. Its clone listing holds over 150,000 distinct CDR3 sequences. General study results and limits: CXCR3-positive naive cells had more hydrophobic TRB CDR3s than CXCR3-negative naive cells.

Germline-derived CDR1 and CDR2 are MNHEY and SVGEGT. The length of the CDR3 is 14 residues. The sample was naive CXCR3+ CD8+ T cells from blood. Indicated subset: CD45RO-CCR7+CD27+CD95- naive CD8+ T cells expressing CXCR3 (TNR3+). The rearrangement links TRBV6-2 or TRBV6-3 to TRBJ2-7; absent DNA, TCRdb's TRBD1 call cannot be checked. The source of this sequence is a human donor in good health. Some clones in this sample may be carry-over from other donors' samples. CDR3 amino acids: CASSPPGDSYEQYF.